Here is one T cell receptor beta chain with its context. The data stem from a study of blood T cell repertoires in COVID-19. Study at large: Sites across the United States, Italy and Spain contributed samples from acute and convalescent COVID-19. The analysed material was cDNA or gDNA that came from T cells, B-cell-depleted T cells, or PBMCs.

The germline V and J ends were trimmed by 0 bases and 6 bases, with 10 bases remaining between them. Germline CDR1 SGHRS, CDR2 YFSETQ. This CDR3 is built from 13 residues. How the authors handled the data: Using reference gene primer amplification, nucleated cell counts were estimated. Clones were sequenced by immunoSEQ multiplex PCR, and TCRdb holds only the in-frame ones, with some missing. V and J calls and clone size are those listed in that table; D and trimming were worked out from the DNA. Among some 200,000 clones listed, about 90% were seen once. The clonotype comes from a young man with acute or convalescent COVID-19. The sequencing sample was made of peripheral blood. This chain connects TRBV5-1 to TRBJ2-7, with a weak D call TRBD2 (6 bases). The CDR3 loop is CASSLGRGSEQYF. CDR3 coding DNA: TGCGCCAGCAGCTTGGGGAGGGGCAGCGAGCAGTACTTC.